This is a list of T cell receptor beta chains from one sample in a study of blood T cell repertoires in COVID-19. Method: immunoSEQ multiplex PCR; TCRdb's copy keeps in-frame clones and lacks some. The sample comprises roughly 110,000 clones, 80% to 85% of which are singletons, and about 4.3% rests with the top ten. Sequencing was carried out using peripheral blood. Receptor source: a man in his 70s with acute or convalescent COVID-19. CDR3s include the opening cysteine and the closing phenylalanine or tryptophan. The D gene is left open where the match is weak. Clone size is not always given. Where it is, it says once, few, many or a class for expanded clones.

V	size	D	J	CDR3	DNA
TRBV7-9	NA	NA	TRBJ1-2	CASSTQPGRRYSGYTF	TGTGCCAGCAGTACCCAACCCGGGAGGAGGTACAGTGGCTACACCTTC
TRBV7-2	NA	NA	TRBJ2-1	CASSFRPLRSNEQFF	TGTGCCAGCAGCTTCCGCCCCCTTAGAAGCAATGAGCAGTTCTTC
TRBV18	once	TRBD1	TRBJ1-1	CASCQTGTNTEAFF	TGTGCCAGCTGCCAGACAGGGACGAACACTGAAGCTTTCTTT
TRBV6-5	NA	NA	TRBJ2-5	CASRPTRSAETQYF	TGTGCCAGCAGGCCAACTCGGTCTGCAGAGACCCAGTACTTC
TRBV6-5	NA	NA	TRBJ1-5	CASRLQANQPQHF	TGTGCCAGCAGGTTACAGGCCAATCAGCCCCAGCATTTT
TRBV7-3	once	TRBD2	TRBJ2-3	CASSASGGAADTQYF	TGTGCCAGCAGCGCTAGCGGGGGGGCGGCAGATACGCAGTATTTT
TRBV7-9	NA	NA	TRBJ2-3	CASSFRQGTDTQYF	TGTGCCAGCAGCTTTCGACAGGGCACAGATACGCAGTATTTT
TRBV6-4	NA	NA	TRBJ1-1	CASSASGGGTEAFF	TGTGCCAGCAGCGCCAGCGGGGGGGGCACTGAAGCTTTCTTT
TRBV24-1	NA	TRBD1	TRBJ1-2	CATSGGQGSGYTF	TGTGCCACCAGTGGGGGACAGGGGAGCGGCTACACCTTC
TRBV29-1	NA	TRBD1	TRBJ2-5	CSVAPDRAIETQYF	TGCAGCGTGGCCCCGGACAGGGCGATTGAGACCCAGTACTTC
TRBV14	NA	TRBD2	TRBJ2-5	CASSQYGLAEETQYF	TGTGCCAGCAGCCAATATGGGCTAGCGGAAGAGACCCAGTACTTC
TRBV27	few	NA	TRBJ2-3	CASSLSLGGGPTDTQYF	TGTGCCAGCAGTTTATCATTGGGCGGGGGCCCCACAGATACGCAGTATTTT
TRBV18	NA	TRBD1	TRBJ1-4	CASSLGQARNEKLFF	TGTGCCAGCTCACTGGGACAGGCGAGAAATGAAAAACTGTTTTTT
TRBV12-5	NA	TRBD1	TRBJ1-1	CASGSRTGVNGAFF	TGTGCTAGTGGTTCCCGGACAGGGGTAAATGGAGCTTTCTTT
TRBV19	NA	TRBD1	TRBJ1-1	CASSAWGQKNTEAFF	TGTGCCAGTAGTGCCTGGGGACAGAAGAACACTGAAGCTTTCTTT
TRBV29-1	NA	NA	TRBJ1-2	CSADVENNYGYTF	TGCAGCGCCGATGTGGAGAATAACTATGGCTACACCTTC
TRBV6-2/TRBV6-3	NA	TRBD1	TRBJ1-1	CASSYGTGAWSTEAFF	TGTGCCAGCAGTTACGGGACAGGGGCCTGGAGTACTGAAGCTTTCTTT
TRBV6-2/TRBV6-3	once	TRBD1	TRBJ2-2	CASSYPDRAGELFF	TGTGCCAGCAGTTACCCCGACAGGGCCGGGGAGCTGTTTTTT
TRBV1	NA	NA	TRBJ2-4	CTSSPYSGGSAKNIQYF	TGCACCAGCAGCCCCTATAGCGGGGGGTCAGCCAAAAACATTCAGTACTTC
TRBV7-9	NA	NA	TRBJ1-1	CASSLAGGNTEAFF	TGTGCCAGCAGCTTAGCGGGGGGGAACACTGAAGCTTTCTTT
TRBV15	NA	NA	TRBJ2-7	CATSRGTSYEQYF	TGTGCCACCAGCAGAGGGACAAGCTACGAGCAGTACTTC
TRBV27	NA	TRBD2	TRBJ2-3	CASSLMTSGYNTQYF	TGTGCCAGCAGTTTAATGACTAGCGGGTATAATACGCAGTATTTT
TRBV7-6	NA	NA	TRBJ1-3	CASSLERTGNTIYF	TGTGCCAGCAGCTTAGAGAGGACTGGAAACACCATATATTTT
TRBV5-1	NA	NA	TRBJ2-2	CASSLLQASAGELFF	TGCGCCAGCAGCTTGTTGCAGGCCTCGGCCGGGGAGCTGTTTTTT
TRBV2	NA	NA	TRBJ2-2	CASSEWGAPNTGELFF	TGTGCCAGCAGTGAATGGGGAGCGCCGAACACCGGGGAGCTGTTTTTT
TRBV6-5	NA	TRBD2	TRBJ2-1	CASRRGGAQNEQFF	TGTGCCAGCAGACGCGGGGGGGCCCAAAATGAGCAGTTCTTC
TRBV9	NA	TRBD2	TRBJ2-3	CASSDWDYYSTDTQYF	TGTGCCAGCAGCGACTGGGACTATTATAGCACAGATACGCAGTATTTT
TRBV7-9	NA	NA	TRBJ2-7	CASSSPSGTNYEQYF	TGTGCCAGCAGCTCACCCTCCGGGACAAACTACGAGCAGTACTTC
TRBV5-8	NA	TRBD1	TRBJ1-2	CASSFATGTANYGYTF	TGTGCCAGCAGCTTCGCGACCGGGACAGCCAACTATGGCTACACCTTC
TRBV7-3	NA	TRBD1	TRBJ1-1	CASSLDRGRAFF	TGTGCCAGCAGCCTGGACAGGGGTAGAGCTTTCTTT
TRBV3-1/TRBV3-2	NA	NA	TRBJ1-6	CASSQDRVSPLHF	TGTGCCAGCAGCCAAGACAGGGTTTCACCCCTCCACTTT
TRBV5-4	NA	NA	TRBJ1-1	CASSLVGSLNTEAFF	TGTGCCAGCAGCTTGGTGGGCAGTTTGAACACTGAAGCTTTCTTT
TRBV5-1	NA	TRBD1	TRBJ2-1	CASSRDSQMKNEQFF	TGCGCCAGCAGCCGGGACAGCCAAATGAAAAATGAGCAGTTCTTC
TRBV7-9	few	NA	TRBJ1-4	CASSSQEKLFF	TGTGCCAGCAGCTCCCAGGAAAAACTGTTTTTT
TRBV11-2	few	TRBD1	TRBJ2-5	CASSIQGETQYF	TGTGCCAGCAGCATACAGGGGGAGACCCAGTACTTC
TRBV7-9	NA	NA	TRBJ1-2	CASSSTGTPGGYTF	TGTGCCAGCAGCTCCACAGGGACACCGGGGGGCTACACCTTC
TRBV12-5	NA	TRBD1	TRBJ1-2	CASGLKGQVFNYGYTF	TGTGCTAGTGGTTTGAAGGGACAGGTCTTTAACTATGGCTACACCTTC
TRBV6-5	NA	TRBD1	TRBJ2-7	CASSYLYPGQGNEQYF	TGTGCCAGCAGTTACCTCTACCCGGGACAGGGGAACGAGCAGTACTTC
TRBV7-2	NA	NA	TRBJ1-6	CASSLQGGDNSPLHF	TGTGCCAGCAGCCTTCAGGGCGGGGATAATTCACCCCTCCACTTT
TRBV7-2	NA	TRBD1	TRBJ1-1	CASSLGQVSAAFF	TGTGCCAGCAGCTTGGGACAGGTCTCTGCAGCTTTCTTT
TRBV4-1	NA	NA	TRBJ2-3	CASSQLGLSTDTQYF	TGCGCCAGCAGCCAACTCGGACTGAGCACAGATACGCAGTATTTT
TRBV18	NA	NA	TRBJ1-4	CASSPAASGGGEKLFF	TGTGCCAGCTCACCCGCCGCGTCGGGGGGGGGTGAAAAACTGTTTTTT
TRBV27	medium-sized	TRBD2	TRBJ2-1	CASSFLSGGFLNEQFF	TGTGCCAGCAGTTTTCTTAGCGGGGGGTTTCTCAATGAGCAGTTCTTC
TRBV25-1	NA	TRBD1	TRBJ2-3	CASSELDRGETDTQYF	TGTGCCAGCAGTGAATTGGACAGGGGAGAAACAGATACGCAGTATTTT